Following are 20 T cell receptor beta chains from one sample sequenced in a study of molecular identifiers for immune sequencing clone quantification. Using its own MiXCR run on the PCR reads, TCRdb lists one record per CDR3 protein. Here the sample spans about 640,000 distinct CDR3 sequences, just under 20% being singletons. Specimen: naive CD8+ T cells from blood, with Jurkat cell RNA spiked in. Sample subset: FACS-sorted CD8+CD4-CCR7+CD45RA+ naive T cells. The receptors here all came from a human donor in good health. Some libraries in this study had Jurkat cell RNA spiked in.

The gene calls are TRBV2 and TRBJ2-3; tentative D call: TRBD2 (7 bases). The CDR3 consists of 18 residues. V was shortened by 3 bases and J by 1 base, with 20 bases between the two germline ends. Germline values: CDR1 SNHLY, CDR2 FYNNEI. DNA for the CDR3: TGTGCCAGCAGTGATGAAGGAGCACGGGGGGCACGCACAGATACGCAGTATTTT. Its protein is CASSDEGARGARTDTQYF.

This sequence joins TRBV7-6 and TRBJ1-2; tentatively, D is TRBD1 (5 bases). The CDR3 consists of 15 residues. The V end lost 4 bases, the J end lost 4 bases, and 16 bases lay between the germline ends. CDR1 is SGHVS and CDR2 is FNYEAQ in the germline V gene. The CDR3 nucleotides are TGTGCCAGCAGCTCCCAGGTGGGGGAAGGCTATGGCTACACCTTC. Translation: CASSSQVGEGYGYTF. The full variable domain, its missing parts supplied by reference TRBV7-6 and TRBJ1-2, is GAGVSQSPRYKVTKRGQDVALRCDPISGHVSLYWYRQALGQGPEFLTYFNYEAQQDKSGLPNDRFSAERPEGSISTLTIQRTEQRDSAMYRCASSSQVGEGYGYTFGSGTRLTVV.

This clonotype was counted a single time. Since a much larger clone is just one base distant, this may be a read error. CDR3 in amino acids: CASGSYLIDEQFF. The CDR3 DNA is TGTGCCAGCGGCTCCTATCTCATTGACGAGCAGTTCTTC. The chain combines TRBV7-9 with TRBJ2-1, with D hard to call. From germline, CDR1 is SEHNR and CDR2 FQNEAQ (reference sequence). The CDR3 sequence is 13 residues long. Trimming pared 8 bases from V and 10 bases from J, leaving 18 bases between.

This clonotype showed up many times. The CDR3 region has the DNA TGCAGCGCACGGGGGATTGACACCGGGGAGCTGTTTTTT. Its protein product is CSARGIDTGELFF. J is TRBJ2-2 and V is TRBV29-1; a possible D gene is TRBD2 (6 bases). This CDR3 contains 13 residues. Germline V CDR1 and CDR2: SQVTM, ANQGSEA. Trimming removed 7 bases from V and 3 bases from J, with 12 bases in between.

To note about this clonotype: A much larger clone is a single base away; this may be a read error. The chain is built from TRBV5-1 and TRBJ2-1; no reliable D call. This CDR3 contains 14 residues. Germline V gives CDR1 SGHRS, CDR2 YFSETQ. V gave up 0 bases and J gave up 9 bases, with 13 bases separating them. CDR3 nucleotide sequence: TGCGCCAGCAGCTTGGTCGTTCGGGTACCTGAGCAGTTCTTC. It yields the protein CASSLVVRVPEQFF.

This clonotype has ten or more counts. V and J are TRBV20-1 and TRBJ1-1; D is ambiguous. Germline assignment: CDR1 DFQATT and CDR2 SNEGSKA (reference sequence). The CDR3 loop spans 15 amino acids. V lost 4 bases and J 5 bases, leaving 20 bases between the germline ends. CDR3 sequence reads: CSAKRRGRVDTEAFF. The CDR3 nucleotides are TGCAGTGCTAAGCGGCGAGGGCGAGTGGATACTGAAGCTTTCTTT.

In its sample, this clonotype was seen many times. As DNA, the CDR3 is TGTGCCAGCAGCTTGAGGTCAGGGGGGACTGAAGCTTTCTTT. Protein: CASSLRSGGTEAFF. The V gene is TRBV5-5, the J gene TRBJ1-1; 7 nucleotides line up with TRBD1. With V trimmed by 1 base and J by 5 bases, 5 bases remained unmatched. The CDR3 covers 14 residues. Germline CDR1 reads SGHKS; CDR2 reads YYEKEE (reference sequence).

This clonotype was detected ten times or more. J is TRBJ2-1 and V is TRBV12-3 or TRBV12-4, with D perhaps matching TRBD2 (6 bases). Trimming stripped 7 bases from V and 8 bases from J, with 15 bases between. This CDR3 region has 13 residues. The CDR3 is CASTAVPGDEQFF. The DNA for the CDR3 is TGTGCCAGCACCGCAGTGCCGGGGGATGAGCAGTTCTTC.

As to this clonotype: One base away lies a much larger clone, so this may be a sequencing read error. The CDR3 is CVSSLELRYEQYF. The CDR3 DNA reads TGTGTCAGCAGCTTAGAGCTACGATACGAGCAGTACTTC. The J gene is TRBJ2-7, the V gene TRBV7-9; D is unresolved. The germline V gene encodes CDR1 SEHNR and CDR2 FQNEAQ (reference sequence). The CDR3 extends over 13 amino acids.

CDR3 sequence (DNA): TGTGCCAGTAGGGGGGCTTTGGCGGTTACTAACTATGGCTACACCTTC. This encodes CASRGALAVTNYGYTF. The chain couples TRBV19 to TRBJ1-2; the D gene is possibly TRBD1 (6 bases). This CDR3 has 16 residues. CDR1 and CDR2 (germline): LNHDA, SQIVND (reference sequence). V was shortened by 6 bases and J by 0 bases, with 17 bases between the two germline ends. The full variable domain, rest sourced from reference TRBV19 and TRBJ1-2, is DGGITQSPKYLFRKEGQNVTLSCEQNLNHDAMYWYRQDPGQGLRLIYYSQIVNDFQKGDIAEGYSVSREKKESFPLTVTSAQKNPTAFYLCASRGALAVTNYGYTFGSGTRLTVV.

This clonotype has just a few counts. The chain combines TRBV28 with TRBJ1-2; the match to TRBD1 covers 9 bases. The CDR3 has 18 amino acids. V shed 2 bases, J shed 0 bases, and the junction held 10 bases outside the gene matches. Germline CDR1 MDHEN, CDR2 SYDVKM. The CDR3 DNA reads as TGTGCCAGCAGTTTACAATGGGACAGGGTCCACCCTAACTATGGCTACACCTTC. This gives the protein CASSLQWDRVHPNYGYTF.

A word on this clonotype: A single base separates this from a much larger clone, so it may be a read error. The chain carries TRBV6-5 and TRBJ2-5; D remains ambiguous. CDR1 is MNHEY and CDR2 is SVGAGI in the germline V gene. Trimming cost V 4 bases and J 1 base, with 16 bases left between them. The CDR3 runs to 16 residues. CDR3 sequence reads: CASSFHPYGFQETQYF. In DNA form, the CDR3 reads TGTGCCAGCAGTTTCCACCCCTACGGATTCCAAGAGACCCAGTACTTC.

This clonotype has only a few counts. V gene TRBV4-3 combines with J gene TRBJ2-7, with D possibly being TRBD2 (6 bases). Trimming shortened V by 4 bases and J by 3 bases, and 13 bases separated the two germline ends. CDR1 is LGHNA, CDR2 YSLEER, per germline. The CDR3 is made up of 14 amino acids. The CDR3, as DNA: TGCGCCAGCAGCCCAGCCGGGACTCACTACGAGCAGTACTTC. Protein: CASSPAGTHYEQYF.

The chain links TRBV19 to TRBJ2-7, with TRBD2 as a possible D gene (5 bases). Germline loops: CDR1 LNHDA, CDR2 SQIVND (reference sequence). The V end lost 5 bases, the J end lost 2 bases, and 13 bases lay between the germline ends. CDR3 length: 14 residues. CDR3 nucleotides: TGTGCCAGTAGTCCCACCATCGGGGCCTACGAGCAGTACTTC. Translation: CASSPTIGAYEQYF.

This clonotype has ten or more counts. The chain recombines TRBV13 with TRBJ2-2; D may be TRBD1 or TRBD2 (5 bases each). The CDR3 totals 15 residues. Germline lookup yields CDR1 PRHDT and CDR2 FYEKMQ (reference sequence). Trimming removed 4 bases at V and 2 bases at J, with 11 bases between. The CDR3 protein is CASSSRDGNTGELFF. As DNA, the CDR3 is TGTGCCAGCAGCTCCCGGGACGGAAACACCGGGGAGCTGTTTTTT. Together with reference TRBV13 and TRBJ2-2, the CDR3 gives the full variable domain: AAGVIQSPRHLIKEKRETATLKCYPIPRHDTVYWYQQGPGQDPQFLISFYEKMQSDKGSIPDRFSAQQFSDYHSELNMSSLELGDSALYFCASSSRDGNTGELFFGEGSRLTVL.

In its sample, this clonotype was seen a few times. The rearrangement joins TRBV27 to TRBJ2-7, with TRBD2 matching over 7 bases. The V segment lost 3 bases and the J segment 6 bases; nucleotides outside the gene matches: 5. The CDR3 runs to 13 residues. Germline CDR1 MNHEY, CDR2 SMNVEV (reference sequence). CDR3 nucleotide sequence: TGTGCCAGCAGTTTGCAGGGAGGGTCCGAGCAGTACTTC. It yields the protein CASSLQGGSEQYF.

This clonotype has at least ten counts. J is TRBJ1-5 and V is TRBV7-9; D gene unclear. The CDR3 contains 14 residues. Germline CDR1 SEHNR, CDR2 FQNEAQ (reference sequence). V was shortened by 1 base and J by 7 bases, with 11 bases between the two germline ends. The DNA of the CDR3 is TGTGCCAGCAGCTTAGTCGGTACGGCACAGCCCCAGCATTTT. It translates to CASSLVGTAQPQHF.

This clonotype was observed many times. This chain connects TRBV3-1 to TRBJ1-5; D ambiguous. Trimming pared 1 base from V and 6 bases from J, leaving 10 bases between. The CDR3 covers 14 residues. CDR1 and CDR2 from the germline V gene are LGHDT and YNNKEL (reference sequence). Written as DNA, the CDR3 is TGTGCCAGCAGCCAAGCTCAAGGGCTTCAGCCCCAGCATTTT. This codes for CASSQAQGLQPQHF.

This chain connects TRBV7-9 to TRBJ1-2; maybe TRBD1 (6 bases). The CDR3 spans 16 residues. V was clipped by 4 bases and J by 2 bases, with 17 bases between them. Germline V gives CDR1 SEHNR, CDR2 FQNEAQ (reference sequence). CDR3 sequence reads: CASSYTGRGGNYGYTF. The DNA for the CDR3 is TGTGCCAGCAGCTACACAGGGCGGGGGGGGAACTATGGCTACACCTTC. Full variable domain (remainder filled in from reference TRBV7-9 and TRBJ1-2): DTGVSQNPRHKITKRGQNVTFRCDPISEHNRLYWYRQTLGQGPEFLTYFQNEAQLEKSRLLSDRFSAERPKGSFSTLEIQRTEQGDSAMYLCASSYTGRGGNYGYTFGSGTRLTVV.

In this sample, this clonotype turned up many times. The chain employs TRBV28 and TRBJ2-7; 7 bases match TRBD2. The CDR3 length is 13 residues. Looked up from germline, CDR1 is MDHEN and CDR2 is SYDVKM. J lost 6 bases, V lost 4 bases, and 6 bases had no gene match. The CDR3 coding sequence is TGTGCCAGCAGTTCCCGGAGCGGGACCGAGCAGTACTTC. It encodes CASSSRSGTEQYF.